This T cell receptor beta chain originates from a study of T cells in localized non-small cell lung cancer. This CDR3 is 12 amino acids long. V was shortened by 11 bases and J by 3 bases, with 10 bases between the two germline ends. Germline V gene data show CDR1 as MNHGY and CDR2 as SAAAGT. Study observations and caveats: Sequencing was restricted to one tumor region; therefore, heterogeneity remains possible. Measurement of T cell clonality placed uninvolved adjacent lung highest, above the level in tumor. Across samples, adjacent lung featured a median roughly 60 of the top 100 tumor clones.

This clone was seen a few times. Its antigen remains unknown. The table came from immunoSEQ multiplex PCR; TCRdb's copy has only in-frame clones and leaves some out. The sample contains approximately 1,300 clones, more than 30% of which appear only once. This TCR was recovered from an older male donor with stage III lung adenocarcinoma. This chain uses TRBV6-8 with TRBJ2-2, with D hard to call. The material sequenced was lung tumor tissue, taken before any cancer treatment. CDR3 in DNA: TGTGCCGGCCACAGAGACACCGGGGAGCTGTTTTTT. It is translated as CAGHRDTGELFF.